The rows below give T cell receptor beta chains drawn from one sample of a study of blood T cell repertoires in COVID-19. The assay was immunoSEQ multiplex PCR, and TCRdb's table has in-frame clones only and misses some. The table includes 200,000 to 300,000 clones, approximately 86% detected once. Sequenced sample: peripheral blood. The receptors originated from a woman aged 60 to 75 with active or convalescent COVID-19. The CDR3 runs from the conserved cysteine through the conserved F or W. The D gene is left open where the match is weak. Not every row has a clone size; where given, it reads once, few, many or a size class.

j_gene | v_gene | abundance | d_gene | CDR3aa | CDR3nt
TRBJ1-2 | TRBV20-1 | NA | TRBD1 | CSASGRTGGSRGYTF | TGCAGTGCTAGTGGCCGGACAGGGGGATCGAGAGGCTACACCTTC
TRBJ1-2 | TRBV30 | NA | NA | CAWSPRGGLPYGYTF | TGTGCCTGGAGCCCACGGGGGGGCCTGCCTTATGGCTACACCTTC
TRBJ2-3 | TRBV3-1/TRBV3-2 | NA | TRBD2 | CASSMSRSLAGRNTDTQYF | TGTGCCAGCAGCATGTCAAGGTCCCTAGCGGGAAGAAACACAGATACGCAGTATTTT
TRBJ1-5 | TRBV28 | NA | NA | CASSGPGEQPQHF | TGTGCCAGCAGCGGACCAGGGGAACAGCCCCAGCATTTT
TRBJ2-5 | TRBV6-6 | NA | TRBD2 | CASSRFGLAGGETQYF | TGTGCCAGCAGTCGATTCGGACTAGCGGGGGGGGAGACCCAGTACTTC
TRBJ1-6 | TRBV2 | once | TRBD1 | CASSGRQGGNSPLHF | TGTGCCAGCAGTGGCCGACAGGGGGGAAATTCACCCCTCCACTTT
TRBJ2-2 | TRBV27 | once | TRBD1 | CASSLDRVVLGTGELFF | TGTGCCAGCAGTTTGGACAGGGTCGTTTTAGGCACCGGGGAGCTGTTTTTT
TRBJ2-1 | TRBV19 | once | NA | CASSPPRVAGLHNEQFF | TGTGCCAGTAGTCCTCCCCGGGTCGCAGGACTCCACAATGAGCAGTTCTTC
TRBJ2-3 | TRBV7-8 | once | NA | CASSFKDGGPTDTQYF | TGTGCCAGCAGCTTCAAGGACGGGGGGCCCACAGATACGCAGTATTTT
TRBJ1-6 | TRBV4-2 | NA | NA | CASSQEGGPTKNSPLHF | TGTGCCAGCAGCCAAGAGGGGGGACCCACCAAGAATTCACCCCTCCACTTT